This T cell receptor beta chain was retrieved from a study of CD8+ T cells in alopecia areata. Study background: Treated patients' severity was scored by percentage of affected scalp area. Study-level findings and limits: The study found higher clonality in lesional than normal scalp, especially in alopecia totalis/universalis.

cDNA reverse transcribed from extracted RNA served as the sequencing template. Produced via immunoSEQ multiplex PCR; TCRdb's table is partial and in-frame only. The table has fewer than 250,000 clones, around two fifths seen once. Indicated treatment: oral pan-JAK inhibitor, 5-10 mg twice daily. Both CD4+ and CD8+ T cells were separated by sorting PBMCs. The CDR3 totals 12 residues. Germline loops: CDR1 SGHTA, CDR2 FQGNSA. Trimming left V 10 bases short and J 14 bases short, with 22 bases between. Note on this clone: Antigen unknown.

The chain carries TRBV7-2 and TRBJ2-3, with D tentatively TRBD1 or TRBD2 (5 bases each). The sample in question was CD4+ T cells sorted from blood, obtained around week 37, from a patient treated with tofacitinib. The sequence came from a human donor with alopecia areata. This chain's CDR3 is CATHLPTGRVYF. CDR3 bases: TGTGCCACCCACTTACCAACGGGACGGGTGTATTTT.